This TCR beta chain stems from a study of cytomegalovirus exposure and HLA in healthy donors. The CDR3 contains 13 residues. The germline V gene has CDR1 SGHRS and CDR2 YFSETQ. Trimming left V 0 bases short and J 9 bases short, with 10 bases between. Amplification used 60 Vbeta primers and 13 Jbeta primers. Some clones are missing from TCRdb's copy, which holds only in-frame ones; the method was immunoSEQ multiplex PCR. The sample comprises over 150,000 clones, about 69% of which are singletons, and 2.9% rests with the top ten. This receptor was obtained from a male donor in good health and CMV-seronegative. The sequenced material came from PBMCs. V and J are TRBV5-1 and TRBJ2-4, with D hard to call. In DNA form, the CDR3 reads TGCGCCAGCAGCTTGGCAGGAAAGAGCATTCAGTACTTC. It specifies CASSLAGKSIQYF.